One sample yielded the 20 T cell receptor beta chains listed below, sequenced in a study of control samples from healthy donors and cancer patients. Sequencing was performed with immunoSEQ multiplex PCR; in TCRdb, only in-frame clones are kept and a portion is missing. The table records about 100,000 clones, more than 85% of them present only once. Source material: blood. The receptors originated from a man between 18 and 35 years old in good health.

This chain uses TRBV30 with TRBJ1-4; 7 nucleotides line up with TRBD1. There are 13 residues in the CDR3. Germline V gene lookup returns CDR1 GTSNPN and CDR2 SVGIG (reference sequence). V dropped 4 bases and J dropped 3; count of bases not matched to a gene: 2. CDR3 in amino acids: CAWTGGANEKLFF. The CDR3 DNA is TGTGCCTGGACAGGGGGAGCTAATGAAAAACTGTTTTTT.

This clone was counted only a few times. As DNA, the CDR3 is TGTGCCAGCAGTGAAGGGGCAGGGACAGATACGCAGTATTTT. Amino acids: CASSEGAGTDTQYF. The chain has TRBV6-1 and TRBJ2-3; tentatively, D is TRBD1 (5 bases). The germline V gene encodes CDR1 MNHNS and CDR2 SASEGT. The CDR3 runs 14 residues. Trimming shortened V by 1 base and J by 3 bases, and 8 bases separated the two germline ends.

This clone was counted a few times. The rearrangement links TRBV4-1 to TRBJ2-1; D not resolved. The ends were cut back, 0 bases at V and 3 bases at J, with 3 bases in the middle. Germline V gene sequence: CDR1 MGHRA, CDR2 YSYEKL. The CDR3 is 13 amino acids. The CDR3 loop is CASSQDFYNEQFF. The CDR3 bases are TGCGCCAGCAGCCAAGACTTCTACAATGAGCAGTTCTTC.

The chain links TRBV5-1 to TRBJ2-1; 8 bases fit TRBD2. Germline V CDR1 and CDR2: SGHRS, YFSETQ. V lost 2 bases, J lost 4 bases, and 5 bases stayed unmatched. The CDR3 runs 15 residues. The CDR3: CASSFRGGHYNEQFF. The CDR3 region has the DNA TGCGCCAGCAGCTTCCGGGGGGGCCATTACAATGAGCAGTTCTTC.

This chain links TRBV3-1 (or the pseudogene TRBV3-2) with TRBJ1-4, with TRBD1 as a possible D gene (6 bases). Trimming took off 4 bases at V and 4 bases at J, with 13 bases between the two ends. Germline CDR1 is LGHDT and CDR2 is YNNKEL (reference sequence). This CDR3 contains 15 residues. DNA of the CDR3: TGTGCCAGCAGCCTATTTGGACAGAATAATGAAAAACTGTTTTTT. Its protein product is CASSLFGQNNEKLFF.

This clone came up once. This chain connects TRBV5-4 to TRBJ1-2; perhaps TRBD1 as D (6 bases). CDR3 size: 16 residues. V was trimmed by 3 bases and J by 0 bases, leaving 15 bases between them. Germline lookup yields CDR1 SGHNT and CDR2 YYREEE (reference sequence). CDR3: CASSSRTVEANYGYTF. CDR3 in DNA: TGTGCCAGCAGCTCCCGGACAGTCGAAGCTAACTATGGCTACACCTTC.

The genes are TRBV11-2 and TRBJ1-1; 7 nucleotides agree with TRBD1. Germline-derived CDR1 and CDR2 are SGHAT and FQNNGV. The CDR3 loop spans 15 amino acids. Losses at the gene ends were 2 bases for V and 4 bases for J; bases not matched to a gene: 7. The CDR3 DNA reads TGTGCCAGCAGCTTAACCAGGGGGGGCCTCACTGAAGCTTTCTTT. Amino acids: CASSLTRGGLTEAFF.

This chain joins TRBV7-8 and TRBJ2-1; 10 bases are shared with TRBD1. CDR3 length: 16 amino acids. The germline CDR1 and CDR2 sequences are SGHVS and FQNEAQ. V lost 4 bases to trimming and J lost 5 bases; unmatched junction nucleotides: 8. The CDR3 region is CASSSETGGVNNEQFF. The CDR3 bases are TGTGCCAGCAGCTCCGAGACAGGGGGCGTCAACAATGAGCAGTTCTTC.

The genes are TRBV7-3 and TRBJ1-6; possibly TRBD1 for D (5 bases). In germline, CDR1 is SGHTA, CDR2 FQGTGA. The ends were cut back, 3 bases at V and 7 bases at J, with 10 bases in the middle. The CDR3 spans 14 residues. Here the CDR3 DNA reads TGTGCCAGCAGCTTTGGCAGGGCAAATTCACCCCTCCACTTT. Translation gives CASSFGRANSPLHF. Full variable domain (rest looked up from reference TRBV7-3 and TRBJ1-6): GAGVSQTPSNKVTEKGKYVELRCDPISGHTALYWYRQSLGQGPEFLIYFQGTGAADDSGLPNDRFFAVRPEGSVSTLKIQRTERGDSAVYLCASSFGRANSPLHFGNGTRLTVT.

The V and J genes are TRBV5-1 and TRBJ2-7, with D unclear. The length of the CDR3 is 13 residues. CDR1 and CDR2 (germline): SGHRS, YFSETQ. The V gene lost 5 bases and the J gene lost 0 bases, with 9 bases spanning the gap. The DNA of the CDR3 is TGCGCCAGCAGTGAGTTTGACTCCTACGAGCAGTACTTC. It is translated as CASSEFDSYEQYF.

V gene TRBV5-1 combines with J gene TRBJ1-1, with a possible D match to TRBD1 (5 bases). Germline-derived CDR1 and CDR2 are SGHRS and YFSETQ. Trimming stripped 4 bases from V and 5 bases from J, with 15 bases between. This CDR3 spans 14 amino acids. CDR3 amino acids: CASSTQGTGTEAFF. DNA for the CDR3: TGCGCCAGCAGCACCCAGGGCACGGGGACTGAAGCTTTCTTT.

This clone was seen only a few times. The gene calls are TRBV6-2 or TRBV6-3 and TRBJ2-5, with D possibly being TRBD2 (5 bases). Trimming shortened V by 3 bases and J by 1 base, and 9 bases separated the two germline ends. CDR3 size: 14 residues. CDR1 MNHEY and CDR2 SVGEGT come from the germline V gene. CDR3 loop: CASSYEGAQETQYF. The CDR3 bases are TGTGCCAGCAGTTATGAGGGAGCCCAAGAGACCCAGTACTTC.

The gene calls are TRBV5-8 and TRBJ2-7; perhaps TRBD1 as D (6 bases). The V end lost 4 bases, the J end lost 1 base, and 12 bases lay between the germline ends. Germline-derived CDR1 and CDR2 are SGHTS and YDEGEE. The CDR3 has 14 amino acids. CDR3 bases: TGTGCCAGCAGCCTGGACAGTACATCCTACGAGCAGTACTTC. Translating gives CASSLDSTSYEQYF.

The chain joins TRBV18 to TRBJ2-7, with a tentative D call TRBD2 (6 bases). The germline V and J ends were trimmed by 8 bases and 2 bases, with 13 bases remaining between them. This CDR3 is built from 13 residues. Germline V gene data show CDR1 as KGHSH and CDR2 as LQKENI. CDR3 region: CASLGTGAYEQYF. The CDR3 bases are TGTGCCAGCCTGGGGACGGGAGCCTACGAGCAGTACTTC.

The chain has TRBV30 and TRBJ2-1, with 9 bases aligning to TRBD2. With 3 bases clipped from V and 4 bases from J, the junction kept 4 bases outside the gene matches. CDR3 length: 14 residues. CDR1 GTSNPN and CDR2 SVGIG come from the germline V gene (reference sequence). The CDR3 reads CAWSRGGGYNEQFF. In DNA, the CDR3 is TGTGCCTGGAGCCGCGGGGGGGGTTACAATGAGCAGTTCTTC.

V usage is TRBV5-1 and J usage is TRBJ2-2; 11 positions agree with TRBD1. With V trimmed by 4 bases and J by 6 bases, 11 bases remained unmatched. The CDR3 extends over 17 amino acids. Germline-derived CDR1 and CDR2 are SGHRS and YFSETQ. DNA for the CDR3: TGCGCCAGCAGCCCTGCAGTCGGACAGGGGGCGCCCGGGGAGCTGTTTTTT. Protein product: CASSPAVGQGAPGELFF. Looking up the rest from reference TRBV5-1 and TRBJ2-2 gives the full variable domain: KAGVTQTPRYLIKTRGQQVTLSCSPISGHRSVSWYQQTPGQGLQFLFEYFSETQRNKGNFPGRFSGRQFSNSRSEMNVSTLELGDSALYLCASSPAVGQGAPGELFFGEGSRLTVL.

The chain links TRBV5-4 to TRBJ2-1, with TRBD2 identical over 10 bases. CDR1 SGHNT and CDR2 YYREEE come from the germline V gene (reference sequence). Germline trimming cut 4 bases from V and 5 bases from J; bases unmatched to any gene: 9. This CDR3 has 16 amino acids. DNA for the CDR3: TGTGCCAGCAGCCGGAGACTAGCGGGTCGTAACAATGAGCAGTTCTTC. This codes for CASSRRLAGRNNEQFF.

The chain uses TRBV5-6 and TRBJ2-1; TRBD1 agrees at 9 bases. CDR1 and CDR2 (germline): SGHDT, YYEEEE. V gave up 3 bases and J gave up 2 bases; unmatched junction bases: 3. This CDR3 is 15 amino acids long. The CDR3 nucleotides are TGTGCCAGCAGCTCGAGACAGGGGGCCTACAATGAGCAGTTCTTC. This translates into CASSSRQGAYNEQFF.

This rearrangement joins TRBV28 to TRBJ1-1; D perhaps matches TRBD1 (6 bases). The V gene lost 1 base and the J gene lost 5 bases, with 11 bases spanning the gap. This CDR3 has 14 residues. Germline V CDR1 and CDR2: MDHEN, SYDVKM. As DNA, the CDR3 is TGTGCCAGCAGTTTATCGGCAGGGGTGACTGAAGCTTTCTTT. It codes for CASSLSAGVTEAFF.

The chain joins TRBV2 to TRBJ2-1, with 7 nucleotides matching TRBD1. There are 13 residues in the CDR3. Germline V gives CDR1 SNHLY, CDR2 FYNNEI. The trim removed 9 bases at V and 5 bases at J, leaving 7 bases unmatched. As DNA, the CDR3 is TGTGCCAGGACCGGGACAGAGAACAATGAGCAGTTCTTC. It is translated as CARTGTENNEQFF.